Below, 3 T cell receptor beta chains from the same sample are listed, as sequenced in a study of blood T cell repertoires in COVID-19. The assay was immunoSEQ multiplex PCR, and TCRdb's table has in-frame clones only and misses some. The sample yields around 210,000 clones, 85% seen once. The specimen sequenced was peripheral blood. These receptors came from a man aged 45 to 65 with COVID-19, enrolled during active disease.

The genes are TRBV4-1 and TRBJ1-2; no definite D call. Germline lookup yields CDR1 MGHRA and CDR2 YSYEKL. The CDR3 length is 15 residues. Trimming cost V 0 bases and J 4 bases, with 12 bases left between them. Written as DNA, the CDR3 is TGCGCCAGCAGCCAAGATTCAGCGGATACCTATGGCTACACCTTC. Translated: CASSQDSADTYGYTF.

The chain uses TRBV5-5 and TRBJ1-1; 8 bases fit TRBD1. The CDR3 is made up of 14 amino acids. Trimming at V came to 4 bases and at J to 10 bases, leaving 12 bases not matched to a gene. Germline assignment: CDR1 SGHKS and CDR2 YYEKEE (reference sequence). CDR3 residues: CASSTRQGRLGAFF. In nucleotides, the CDR3 is TGTGCCAGCAGCACTCGACAGGGGAGGCTCGGAGCTTTCTTT.

This clone has just a few counts. The chain has TRBV28 and TRBJ2-5, with a possible D match to TRBD2 (6 bases). Germline loops: CDR1 MDHEN, CDR2 SYDVKM. V lost 4 bases, J lost 2 bases, and 14 bases lay in between. This CDR3 spans 15 amino acids. This CDR3 reads CASSSLLGRQETQYF. The CDR3 DNA follows: TGTGCCAGCAGTTCCCTCTTGGGGAGGCAAGAGACCCAGTACTTC.